The 22 T cell receptor beta chains below come from one sample, sequenced in a study of Graves' ophthalmopathy and Graves' hyperthyroidism (dated by TCRdb to between 2018 and 2020). The sequencer was an Illumina HiSeq 2000. TCR beta CDR3 regions were amplified from RNA transcripts for repertoire sequencing. A first-round RT-PCR used HTBI primers with the Qiagen OneStep RT-PCR kit, followed by a second-round multiplex PCR, size selection and purification. TCRdb reprocessing: public reads trimmed at Q25 with fastp, clones called with MiXCR, in-frame beta chains kept. Rows with a matching CDR3 protein are joined into one entry that keeps the most common DNA and genes. This sample lists some 1.1 million distinct CDR3 sequences; about 36% were detected once. Of the sample, over 8.5% falls within the top ten clones. The sequenced material came from peripheral blood or thyroid tissue (not recorded which). These receptors all come from an adult man with Graves' hyperthyroidism.

This chain connects TRBV29-1 to TRBJ2-7; perhaps TRBD2 as D (6 bases). The germline V and J ends were trimmed by 6 bases and 3 bases, with 12 bases remaining between them. Germline CDR1 reads SQVTM; CDR2 reads ANQGSEA. CDR3 length: 12 residues. CDR3 nucleotides: TGCAGCGTCGTGGAGGGAGGCTACGAGCAGTACTTC. Its translation is CSVVEGGYEQYF.

This clonotype was seen a handful of times. The rearrangement uses TRBV4-3 and TRBJ1-2, with D possibly being TRBD1 (6 bases). CDR1 and CDR2 from the germline V gene are LGHNA and YSLEER. The CDR3 is made up of 15 amino acids. With 0 bases removed from V and 7 bases from J, the gap between germline ends came to 15 bases. The CDR3 here is CASSQDRSRGAGYTF. CDR3 bases: TGCGCCAGCAGCCAAGATAGAAGTAGGGGGGCTGGCTACACCTTC.

This clonotype occurred many times. The chain employs TRBV7-9 and TRBJ1-6, with D perhaps TRBD1 (5 bases). Trimming took off 6 bases at V and 9 bases at J, with 15 bases between the two ends. CDR1 SEHNR and CDR2 FQNEAQ come from the germline V gene (reference sequence). The CDR3 runs 14 residues. The CDR3 sequence: CASSTTNRGSPLHF. The CDR3, as DNA: TGTGCCAGCAGTACAACCAATAGGGGTTCACCCCTCCACTTT. Drawing the rest from reference TRBV7-9 and TRBJ1-6, the complete variable domain is DTGVSQNPRHKITKRGQNVTFRCDPISEHNRLYWYRQTLGQGPEFLTYFQNEAQLEKSRLLSDRFSAERPKGSFSTLEIQRTEQGDSAMYLCASSTTNRGSPLHFGNGTRLTVT.

The CDR3 coding sequence is TGCAGTGCTAGGGGGACAGTAATCGAGCAGTACTTC. It translates to CSARGTVIEQYF. The rearrangement joins TRBV20-1 to TRBJ2-7, with 7 bases lining up with TRBD1. The germline gives CDR1 DFQATT, CDR2 SNEGSKA (reference sequence). V lost 3 bases and J lost 6; bases outside the gene matches: 5. This CDR3 comprises 12 residues.

V usage is TRBV25-1 and J usage is TRBJ1-4; D unresolved. CDR1 and CDR2 from the germline V gene are MGHDK and SYGVNS. V lost 7 bases and J lost 1, with 7 bases in between. This CDR3 region has 13 residues. CDR3 bases: TGTGCCAGCACAGCGCGAACTAATGAAAAACTGTTTTTT. Residues: CASTARTNEKLFF.

The rearrangement links TRBV7-2 to TRBJ2-7; 10 bases are shared with TRBD2. Per germline, CDR1 SGHTA and CDR2 FQGNSA. The ends lost 7 bases at V and 0 bases at J; junction bases unmatched: 12. The CDR3 sequence is 17 residues long. CDR3 residues: CASKDGWGLAPSYEQYF. CDR3 in DNA: TGTGCCAGCAAGGACGGGTGGGGACTAGCGCCCTCCTACGAGCAGTACTTC.

Points on this clonotype: A much larger clone lies a single base off, so this may be a read error. This sequence joins TRBV19 and TRBJ2-7; 9 bases are shared with TRBD2. The V gene's germline CDR1 is LNHDA and CDR2 SQIVND (reference sequence). The CDR3 contains 15 residues. Trimming removed 4 bases from V and 4 bases from J; junction bases left unmatched: 8. The CDR3 coding sequence is TGTGCCAGTAGTACGTCTAGCGGGACGGCGTACGAGCAGTACTTC. This encodes CASSTSSGTAYEQYF. The full variable domain, with the rest looked up from reference TRBV19 and TRBJ2-7, is DGGITQSPKYLFRKEGQNVTLSCEQNLNHDAMYWYRQDPGQGLRLIYYSQIVNDFQKGDIAEGYSVSREKKESFPLTVTSAQKNPTAFYLCASSTSSGTAYEQYFGPGTRLTVT.

V gene TRBV29-1 combines with J gene TRBJ2-5; a possible D gene is TRBD2 (6 bases). Germline assignment: CDR1 SQVTM and CDR2 ANQGSEA. The CDR3 covers 18 residues. V shed 0 bases and J shed 4 bases, with 24 bases lying between them. CDR3 in DNA: TGCAGCGTTGAAGATCTTGGGACTCTAGGTGGGGGGAGAGAGACCCAGTACTTC. This translates into CSVEDLGTLGGGRETQYF.

This clonotype was seen a handful of times. A much larger clone differs by one base, so this may be a read error. The chain links TRBV15 to TRBJ1-5; weak D call: TRBD1 (6 bases). Deletions cut 5 bases from V and 2 bases from J, with 19 bases between. Germline CDR1 and CDR2: LNHNV and YYDKDF (reference sequence). The CDR3 length is 17 residues. The CDR3 loop reads CATSSGAGTPGNQPQHF. The CDR3, as DNA: TGTGCCACCAGCTCCGGCGCCGGGACACCTGGCAATCAGCCCCAGCATTTT.

This clonotype has a count of ten or more. V usage is TRBV5-6 and J usage is TRBJ1-1; maybe TRBD1 (5 bases). V lost 0 bases and J lost 11, with 14 bases in between. Germline loops: CDR1 SGHDT, CDR2 YYEEEE. The CDR3 covers 13 residues. The CDR3, as DNA: TGTGCCAGCAGCTTGGGTTTAGGCGAGGGGGCTTTCTTT. Its translation: CASSLGLGEGAFF. The variable domain in full, completed from reference TRBV5-6 and TRBJ1-1, reads DAGVTQSPTHLIKTRGQQVTLRCSPKSGHDTVSWYQQALGQGPQFIFQYYEEEERQRGNFPDRFSGHQFPNYSSELNVNALLLGDSALYLCASSLGLGEGAFFGQGTRLTVV.

The chain joins TRBV10-1 to TRBJ1-5, with TRBD1 identical over 9 bases. Losses at the gene ends were 6 bases for V and 2 bases for J; bases not matched to a gene: 11. CDR3 length: 17 residues. Per the germline V gene, CDR1 is WNHNN and CDR2 is SYGVQD (reference sequence). CDR3 amino acids: CASSLPPGQGRNQPQHF. The CDR3 nucleotides are TGCGCCAGCAGCCTACCTCCGGGACAGGGACGCAATCAGCCCCAGCATTTT.

Turning to this clonotype: One junction end does not reproduce the germline sequence, and a read error may be involved. The chain recombines TRBV25-1 with TRBJ1-3, with D uncertain. Germline CDR1 reads MGHDK; CDR2 reads SYGVNS. This CDR3 is built from 12 residues. The CDR3 DNA reads TGTGCCAGCAGTGATGTCGGGAGCCCCGTCCGGTTT. Protein: CASSDVGSPVRF.

The genes are TRBV5-4 and TRBJ1-4; no firm D call. The germline V and J ends were trimmed by 10 bases and 8 bases, with 18 bases remaining between them. Germline CDR1 SGHNT, CDR2 YYREEE (reference sequence). CDR3 size: 13 residues. In DNA, the CDR3 is TGTGCCTGGAGTCCACGTACGGGGGAAAAACTGTTTTTT. It is translated as CAWSPRTGEKLFF.

The chain has TRBV25-1 and TRBJ2-6; 10 bases match TRBD1. Germline values: CDR1 MGHDK, CDR2 SYGVNS. With V trimmed by 1 base and J by 1 base, 4 bases remained unmatched. There are 18 residues in the CDR3. CDR3: CASSECGTGVSGANVLTF. The CDR3 region has the DNA TGTGCCAGCAGTGAATGTGGGACAGGGGTTTCTGGGGCCAACGTCCTGACTTTC.

The chain recombines TRBV10-3 with TRBJ1-1; D is perhaps TRBD1 (6 bases). V lost 5 bases and J lost 7, with 17 bases in between. CDR3 length: 14 amino acids. Germline CDR1 and CDR2: ENHRY and SYGVKD. Written as DNA, the CDR3 is TGTGCCATCAGTCGCACCGAGGGGGGGCATGAAGCTTTCTTT. This encodes CAISRTEGGHEAFF.

This clonotype appeared many times. The chain recombines TRBV9 with TRBJ1-1, with D possibly TRBD1 on 5 matching bases. The germline V gene has CDR1 SGDLS and CDR2 YYNGEE. With 0 bases removed from V and 6 bases from J, the gap between germline ends came to 9 bases. The CDR3 runs 13 residues. The CDR3, as DNA: TGTGCCAGCAGCGTAGGGGGGGGGGCTGAAGCTTTCTTT. Protein sequence: CASSVGGGAEAFF. Variable domain in full (rest from reference TRBV9 and TRBJ1-1): DSGVTQTPKHLITATGQRVTLRCSPRSGDLSVYWYQQSLDQGLQFLIQYYNGEERAKGNILERFSAQQFPDLHSELNLSSLELGDSALYFCASSVGGGAEAFFGQGTRLTVV.

In the case of this clonotype: This may come from a read error, since a much larger clone is one base off. This chain links TRBV2 with TRBJ2-7; 8 nucleotides align to TRBD1. CDR3 length: 14 residues. CDR1 is SNHLY and CDR2 is FYNNEI in the germline V gene. Trimming took 7 bases from V and 2 from J; bases not matched to a gene: 7. For the CDR3, the DNA is TGTGCCAGCATCATCAGGGGGCCCCCCTACGAGCAGTACTTC. Protein product: CASIIRGPPYEQYF.

The rearrangement uses TRBV2 and TRBJ2-5; D is undetermined. Per the germline V gene, CDR1 is SNHLY and CDR2 is FYNNEI. V was shortened by 7 bases and J by 1 base, with 10 bases between the two germline ends. This CDR3 comprises 13 residues. CDR3 nucleotide sequence: TGTGCCAGCATAGTAGACACCCAAGAGACCCAGTACTTC. It yields the protein CASIVDTQETQYF. The complete variable domain, with remaining parts taken from reference TRBV2 and TRBJ2-5, reads EPEVTQTPSHQVTQMGQEVILRCVPISNHLYFYWYRQILGQKVEFLVSFYNNEISEKSEIFDDQFSVERPDGSNFTLKIRSTKLEDSAMYFCASIVDTQETQYFGPGTRLLVL.

The genes are TRBV5-8 and TRBJ1-6; D not resolved. CDR1 and CDR2 (germline): SGHTS, YDEGEE. Trimming removed 0 bases from V and 13 bases from J, with 11 bases in between. This CDR3 region has 13 residues. The CDR3 DNA is TGTGCCAGCAGCTTGGGGCGCTCGGCCCCCCTCCACTTT. Its protein product is CASSLGRSAPLHF.

This clonotype appeared a single time. The gene calls are TRBV6-5 and TRBJ1-6, with 9 bases lining up with TRBD1. Looked up from germline, CDR1 is MNHEY and CDR2 is SVGAGI. The CDR3 contains 16 residues. V gave up 8 bases and J gave up 7 bases; unmatched junction bases: 12. CDR3 amino acids: CASGDRVILENSPLHF. The CDR3 DNA sequence: TGTGCCAGCGGGGACAGGGTTATTTTGGAGAATTCACCCCTCCACTTT.

This clonotype was picked up many times. The chain couples TRBV29-1 to TRBJ1-2; 7 nucleotides agree with TRBD1. The CDR3 spans 11 residues. V trimming: 5 bases; J trimming: 8 bases; junction bases outside the gene matches: 5. CDR1 and CDR2 from the germline V gene are SQVTM and ANQGSEA. CDR3 sequence (DNA): TGCAGCGTTTACAGGGGAGGGGGCTACACCTTC. This encodes CSVYRGGGYTF.

This chain uses TRBV15 with TRBJ1-2; D is ambiguous. The V gene lost 1 base and the J gene lost 3 bases, with 15 bases spanning the gap. The length of the CDR3 is 16 residues. Germline V gives CDR1 LNHNV, CDR2 YYDKDF (reference sequence). CDR3 sequence: CATSRGVGGRDYGYTF. Here the CDR3 DNA reads TGTGCCACCAGCAGAGGCGTGGGAGGGCGGGACTATGGCTACACCTTC.